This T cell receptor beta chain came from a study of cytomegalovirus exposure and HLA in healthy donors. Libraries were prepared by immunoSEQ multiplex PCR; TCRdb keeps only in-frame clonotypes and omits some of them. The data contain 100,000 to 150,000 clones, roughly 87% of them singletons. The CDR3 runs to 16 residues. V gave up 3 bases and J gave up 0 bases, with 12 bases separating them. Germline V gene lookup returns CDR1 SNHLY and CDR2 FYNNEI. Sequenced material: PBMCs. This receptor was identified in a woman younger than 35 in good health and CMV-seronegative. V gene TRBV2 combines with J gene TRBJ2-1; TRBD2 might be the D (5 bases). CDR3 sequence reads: CASSDRRASSYNEQFF. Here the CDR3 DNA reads TGTGCCAGCAGTGATAGGCGGGCGAGCTCCTACAATGAGCAGTTCTTC. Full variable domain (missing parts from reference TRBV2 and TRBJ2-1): EPEVTQTPSHQVTQMGQEVILRCVPISNHLYFYWYRQILGQKVEFLVSFYNNEISEKSEIFDDQFSVERPDGSNFTLKIRSTKLEDSAMYFCASSDRRASSYNEQFFGPGTRLTVL.